This TCR beta chain was recorded in a study of blood T cell repertoires in COVID-19. Study details: Samples representing acute and convalescent COVID-19 were sourced from the United States, Italy and Spain. T cells, B-cell-depleted T cells, or PBMCs supplied cDNA or gDNA.

In the authors' methods: Reference gene primer amplification gave nucleated cell count estimates. Sequencing was performed with immunoSEQ multiplex PCR; in TCRdb, only in-frame clones are kept and a portion is missing. From that table come the V and J calls and clone size; the DNA was used to work out D and trimming. The table has roughly 450,000 clones, about 90% seen once. The sequenced sample was PBMCs or T cells enriched from blood (not recorded which). The source is a man between 18 and 29 years old who had recovered from COVID-19.

CDR3 nucleotides: TGTGCCAGCAGTTCCCGACAGGGCGGTTCACCCCTCCACTTT. The encoded protein is CASSSRQGGSPLHF. The rearrangement joins TRBV6-5 to TRBJ1-6, with 7 bases aligning to TRBD1. Germline CDR1 MNHEY, CDR2 SVGAGI. The V segment lost 4 bases and the J segment 9 bases; nucleotides outside the gene matches: 6. The CDR3 sequence is 14 residues long.